This T cell receptor beta chain was captured in a study of T-cell memory formation after mild COVID-19. Regarding the study as a whole: Day 15 to 85 contractors were CD4/CD8 balanced; later expanders leaned CD4+.

This clonotype has more than one count but fewer than ten. The target antigen is unknown. 5'RACE, which relied on constant-segment primers, yielded TCR alpha and TCR beta cDNA libraries carrying sample barcodes and UMIs. TCRdb re-analysed the 5' RACE reads in MiXCR, keeping a single row per CDR3 protein. The table has 110,000 or so distinct CDR3 sequences, 22% seen once; the top ten hold approximately 40%. The V end was cut by 7 bases, the J end by 1 base, with 10 bases between. The CDR3 has 13 amino acids. Source material: PBMCs or a T cell subset sorted from them (not recorded which). This TCR came from a man in his late teens or twenties who had mild COVID-19 (a few samples of this study predate the infection). Cell type and time point are not known. The chain links TRBV12-3 or TRBV12-4 to TRBJ1-1; no clear D. The CDR3 DNA reads TGTGCCAGCACTCCGGTCCAGAACACTGAAGCTTTCTTT. Translated: CASTPVQNTEAFF.